The 29 T cell receptor beta chains listed next were all sequenced from one sample in a study of blood T cell repertoires in COVID-19. The table came from immunoSEQ multiplex PCR; TCRdb's copy has only in-frame clones and leaves some out. In the table there are some 130,000 clones, around 73% of which are singletons. The specimen was peripheral blood. The receptor source for this set is a man in his sixties who had recovered from COVID-19.

The chain is built from TRBV4-2 and TRBJ1-1; maybe TRBD1 (5 bases). Trimming shortened V by 0 bases and J by 1 base, and 9 bases separated the two germline ends. The CDR3 consists of 15 residues. Germline V CDR1 and CDR2: LGHNA, YNFKEQ. CDR3 residues: CASSQDLGGNTEAFF. CDR3 DNA sequence: TGTGCCAGCAGCCAAGATTTGGGGGGGAACACTGAAGCTTTCTTT.

This chain connects TRBV13 to TRBJ2-2; D gene ambiguous. V was clipped by 3 bases and J by 4 bases, with 3 bases between them. The CDR3 loop spans 12 amino acids. Germline loops: CDR1 PRHDT, CDR2 FYEKMQ (reference sequence). In DNA, the CDR3 is TGTGCCAGCAGCTTCAGCACCGGGGAGCTGTTTTTT. The encoded protein is CASSFSTGELFF.

This sequence joins TRBV15 and TRBJ1-3; D remains ambiguous. V lost 0 bases and J 0 bases, leaving 9 bases between the germline ends. Germline-derived CDR1 and CDR2 are LNHNV and YYDKDF (reference sequence). The CDR3 runs to 16 residues. In DNA, the CDR3 is TGTGCCACCAGCAGAGATCCGGGAAACTCTGGAAACACCATATATTTT. It yields the protein CATSRDPGNSGNTIYF.

This rearrangement joins TRBV6-2 or TRBV6-3 to TRBJ2-1, with 8 bases fitting TRBD2. Losses at the gene ends were 2 bases for V and 2 bases for J; bases not matched to a gene: 5. Per the germline V gene, CDR1 is MNHEY and CDR2 is SVGEGT. The CDR3 length is 16 residues. This CDR3 is CASSYGGGLTYNEQFF. The CDR3 DNA follows: TGTGCCAGCAGTTACGGCGGGGGGCTCACCTACAATGAGCAGTTCTTC.

V and J are TRBV9 and TRBJ1-4, with TRBD1 as a possible D gene (6 bases). Between the trimmed V and J ends, which lost 0 bases and 1 base, there was a span of 10 bases. CDR3 length: 16 amino acids. Germline V gives CDR1 SGDLS, CDR2 YYNGEE. The CDR3 region is CASSVGDTRTNEKLFF. The DNA of the CDR3 is TGTGCCAGCAGCGTAGGGGACACCCGAACTAATGAAAAACTGTTTTTT.

The chain is built from TRBV7-3 and TRBJ2-1; 9 positions match TRBD2. This CDR3 has 15 residues. Germline V CDR1 and CDR2: SGHTA, FQGTGA. The V segment lost 5 bases and the J segment 2 bases; nucleotides outside the gene matches: 4. CDR3 bases: TGTGCCAGCAGCGAGACTAGCGGACCCTACAATGAGCAGTTCTTC. Residues: CASSETSGPYNEQFF.

The CDR3 loop is CASTPSAGINQPQHF. For the CDR3, the DNA is TGTGCCAGCACTCCTTCCGCAGGGATTAATCAGCCCCAGCATTTT. The gene calls are TRBV2 and TRBJ1-5, with a weak D call TRBD1 (5 bases). Deletions cut 7 bases from V and 4 bases from J, with 17 bases between. Germline assignment: CDR1 SNHLY and CDR2 FYNNEI. The CDR3 length is 15 residues.

The chain uses TRBV18 and TRBJ1-1; tentative D call: TRBD1 (6 bases). V was shortened by 6 bases and J by 0 bases, with 14 bases between the two germline ends. CDR3 length: 15 amino acids. Per germline, CDR1 KGHSH and CDR2 LQKENI. The CDR3 region has the DNA TGTGCCAGCTCCCCGTCAGGGGCCATGAACACTGAAGCTTTCTTT. This codes for CASSPSGAMNTEAFF.

The chain employs TRBV6-5 and TRBJ1-2, with D possibly TRBD1 on 6 matching bases. This CDR3 comprises 14 residues. Germline lookup yields CDR1 MNHEY and CDR2 SVGAGI. Trimming left V 6 bases short and J 2 bases short, with 13 bases between. DNA for the CDR3: TGTGCCAGCAGCCCCGGACAGAGCAACTATGGCTACACCTTC. Protein sequence: CASSPGQSNYGYTF.

This clone turned up a few times. The chain recombines TRBV20-1 with TRBJ2-3, with D uncertain. CDR1 and CDR2 from the germline V gene are DFQATT and SNEGSKA (reference sequence). There are 11 residues in the CDR3. V was clipped by 7 bases and J by 4 bases, with 9 bases between them. Written as DNA, the CDR3 is TGCAGTGGGTACGGAGCAGATACGCAGTATTTT. Amino acids: CSGYGADTQYF.

This clone was seen a few times. V is TRBV19 and J is TRBJ1-5; no clear D gene. Germline values: CDR1 LNHDA, CDR2 SQIVND (reference sequence). V lost 0 bases and J 6 bases, leaving 6 bases between the germline ends. The CDR3 has 13 amino acids. The CDR3 bases are TGTGCCAGTAGTATAGAGCGAAGTCAGCCCCAGCATTTT. The encoded protein is CASSIERSQPQHF.

V and J are TRBV19 and TRBJ2-2, with 9 bases matching TRBD1. From germline, CDR1 is LNHDA and CDR2 SQIVND (reference sequence). The length of the CDR3 is 14 residues. With V trimmed by 10 bases and J by 3 bases, 6 bases remained unmatched. CDR3 nucleotides: TGTGCCACCCTGGACAGGGGAGACACCGGGGAGCTGTTTTTT. Encoded protein: CATLDRGDTGELFF.

This chain connects TRBV5-1 to TRBJ1-1; 7 bases map to TRBD1. The trim removed 0 bases at V and 1 base at J, leaving 6 bases unmatched. This CDR3 is built from 16 residues. Germline V gene sequence: CDR1 SGHRS, CDR2 YFSETQ. CDR3 coding DNA: TGCGCCAGCAGCTTGGGACAGGGCGTTTGGAACACTGAAGCTTTCTTT. It yields the protein CASSLGQGVWNTEAFF.

V gene TRBV12-3 or TRBV12-4 combines with J gene TRBJ2-1; 9 bases are a match to TRBD1. The V and J ends lost 4 bases and 8 bases, in that order; junction bases with no gene match: 3. This CDR3 region has 13 residues. The CDR3 here is CASSSGQGYEQFF. In DNA form, the CDR3 reads TGTGCCAGCAGTTCCGGACAGGGGTATGAGCAGTTCTTC.

This chain links TRBV7-2 with TRBJ1-2, with 7 bases lining up with TRBD1. The CDR3 spans 15 residues. V was clipped by 5 bases and J by 0 bases; unmatched bases: 6. Per the germline V gene, CDR1 is SGHTA and CDR2 is FQGNSA. DNA of the CDR3: TGTGCCAGCAGCCAAGGGGGCGCTTCTAACTATGGCTACACCTTC. Translated: CASSQGGASNYGYTF.

The rearrangement joins TRBV9 to TRBJ1-5; D is unresolved. V was trimmed by 0 bases and J by 6 bases, leaving 7 bases between them. CDR3 size: 13 residues. The germline V gene encodes CDR1 SGDLS and CDR2 YYNGEE. Here the CDR3 reads CASSVAPFQPQHF. The CDR3 nucleotides are TGTGCCAGCAGCGTAGCCCCCTTTCAGCCCCAGCATTTT.

The genes are TRBV7-9 and TRBJ1-1; TRBD1 agrees at 8 bases. V dropped 3 bases and J dropped 2; count of bases not matched to a gene: 5. This CDR3 is built from 15 residues. Germline CDR1 is SEHNR and CDR2 is FQNEAQ (reference sequence). CDR3 region: CASSLGTGRNTEAFF. For the CDR3, the DNA is TGTGCCAGCAGCTTGGGGACAGGCCGAAACACTGAAGCTTTCTTT.

In this sample, this clone turned up a few times. The chain links TRBV6-5 to TRBJ1-1; D ambiguous. Trimming shortened V by 8 bases and J by 0 bases, and 10 bases separated the two germline ends. Germline V gives CDR1 MNHEY, CDR2 SVGAGI. The CDR3 has 13 residues. The CDR3, as DNA: TGTGCCAGCTGGTCGAGCATGAACACTGAAGCTTTCTTT. Residues: CASWSSMNTEAFF.

The genes are TRBV19 and TRBJ2-1; 10 nucleotides agree with TRBD2. The CDR3 consists of 13 residues. Germline V gives CDR1 LNHDA, CDR2 SQIVND (reference sequence). The trim removed 8 bases at V and 7 bases at J, leaving 5 bases unmatched. The CDR3 loop is CASSSGRGNEQFF. DNA of the CDR3: TGTGCCAGTTCTAGCGGGAGAGGGAATGAGCAGTTCTTC.

This clone was counted only a few times. CDR3 sequence reads: CASSIVSGRVTYEQYF. CDR3 DNA sequence: TGTGCCAGTAGTATCGTTAGCGGGAGGGTAACCTACGAGCAGTACTTC. V usage is TRBV19 and J usage is TRBJ2-7; 11 bases agree with TRBD2. Trimming cost V 3 bases and J 2 bases; bases outside gene matches: 6. Germline CDR1 reads LNHDA; CDR2 reads SQIVND (reference sequence). The length of the CDR3 is 16 residues.

This chain connects TRBV3-1 (or the pseudogene TRBV3-2) to TRBJ2-7; no reliable D call. Trimming pared 3 bases from V and 0 bases from J, leaving 3 bases between. CDR3 length: 12 residues. In germline, CDR1 is LGHDT, CDR2 YNNKEL (reference sequence). The CDR3 protein is CASSHSSYEQYF. For the CDR3, the DNA is TGTGCCAGCAGCCATAGCTCCTACGAGCAGTACTTC.

This chain connects TRBV28 to TRBJ2-3, with 11 bases lining up with TRBD2. The CDR3 is made up of 17 amino acids. Germline-derived CDR1 and CDR2 are MDHEN and SYDVKM. J lost 0 bases, V lost 5 bases, and 7 bases had no gene match. The CDR3 region has the DNA TGTGCCAGCAGTCATCTAGCGGGGGGCCCTAGCACAGATACGCAGTATTTT. Translating it yields CASSHLAGGPSTDTQYF.

The gene calls are TRBV7-2 and TRBJ1-2, with D possibly TRBD1 on 6 matching bases. This CDR3 is built from 14 residues. Germline CDR1 is SGHTA and CDR2 is FQGNSA. The V end lost 1 base, the J end lost 4 bases, and 10 bases lay between the germline ends. The CDR3 region is CASSLGGQLYGYTF. CDR3 nucleotide sequence: TGTGCCAGCAGCTTAGGGGGACAACTCTATGGCTACACCTTC.

The rearrangement uses TRBV6-6 and TRBJ1-4, with 7 bases identical to TRBD1. CDR1 is MNHNY and CDR2 is SVGAGI in the germline V gene (reference sequence). The CDR3 contains 17 residues. V gave up 5 bases and J gave up 4 bases; unmatched junction bases: 13. The CDR3 loop reads CASSPVGTANLNEKLFF. DNA of the CDR3: TGTGCCAGCAGTCCCGTCGGGACAGCGAATCTTAATGAAAAACTGTTTTTT.

V usage is TRBV9 and J usage is TRBJ1-2; D perhaps matches TRBD1 (6 bases). The germline CDR1 and CDR2 sequences are SGDLS and YYNGEE. This CDR3 spans 13 amino acids. Between the trimmed V and J ends, which lost 1 base and 2 bases, there was a span of 6 bases. CDR3 bases: TGTGCCAGCAGCGTAACAGGGAACTATGGCTACACCTTC. It yields the protein CASSVTGNYGYTF.

The chain is built from TRBV4-3 and TRBJ2-7; TRBD2 is a possible D gene (5 bases). This CDR3 region has 16 residues. Trimming stripped 1 base from V and 7 bases from J, with 20 bases between. Looked up from germline, CDR1 is LGHNA and CDR2 is YSLEER. The DNA of the CDR3 is TGCGCCAGCAGCCAAGGAGTTTCGGCGGGCCTTAGGGAGCAGTACTTC. It is translated as CASSQGVSAGLREQYF.

The genes are TRBV11-3 and TRBJ2-1; D is unclear. V dropped 5 bases and J dropped 6 bases, with 11 bases sitting between them. The germline V gene has CDR1 SGHNT and CDR2 YENEEA. This CDR3 region has 13 residues. CDR3 protein: CASSPSPINEQFF. CDR3 coding DNA: TGTGCCAGCAGCCCATCCCCCATCAATGAGCAGTTCTTC. The full variable domain, rest sourced from reference TRBV11-3 and TRBJ2-1, is EAGVVQSPRYKIIEKKQPVAFWCNPISGHNTLYWYLQNLGQGPELLIRYENEEAVDDSQLPKDRFSAERLKGVDSTLKIQPAELGDSAVYLCASSPSPINEQFFGPGTRLTVL.

Here the CDR3 reads CASSFAGNTEAFF. Here the CDR3 DNA reads TGTGCCAGCAGCTTTGCGGGGAACACTGAAGCTTTCTTT. The V call is TRBV7-9, the J call TRBJ1-1; D gene uncertain. The V and J ends lost 3 bases and 1 base respectively, with 6 bases between them. Germline V gene lookup returns CDR1 SEHNR and CDR2 FQNEAQ (reference sequence). The CDR3 is 13 amino acids.

The chain combines TRBV11-1 with TRBJ2-5; 11 bases fit TRBD2. The V segment lost 8 bases and the J segment 5 bases; nucleotides outside the gene matches: 10. Looked up from germline, CDR1 is SGHAT and CDR2 is FQDESV (reference sequence). The CDR3 runs 15 residues. The CDR3 DNA follows: TGTGCCAGCTCCGGTAGCGGGAGGGCCGGGGAGACCCAGTACTTC. It translates to CASSGSGRAGETQYF.